Here is one TCR beta chain with its context. Antigen: not known. These data are taken from a study of vaccination and CD4 T cells after COVID-19. Turning to the study itself: Across the group, participants received two doses of either BNT162b2 or mRNA-1273 vaccine. Controls used CEFX viral epitopes (positive), HIV-1 Nef peptides (negative), or no peptide.

Findings and limits, study-wide: For convalescent patients, 304 of the 307 vaccine-specific clones analyzed were classified as spike mono-reactive.

Per the germline V gene, CDR1 is SGHAT and CDR2 is FQDESV (reference sequence). The ends were cut back, 5 bases at V and 4 bases at J, with 14 bases in the middle. The CDR3 sequence is 14 residues long. The sample's treatment: roughly 11-day PBMC culture with coronavirus spike peptide pools or control peptides (ViraFEST assay). Spanning March to December 2020, the positive PCR dates came before US Alpha, Beta and Delta variants. The Oncomine TCR Beta short-read assay generated sequence data from the DNA of cultured CD4+ T cells. MiXCR, applied by TCRdb to the PCR reads, yields one record per CDR3 protein. The table records thousands of distinct CDR3 sequences, 65% to 70% of them present only once.

This TCR derives from a human donor who had recovered from COVID-19. The chain links TRBV11-1 to TRBJ1-2; no firm D call. The sample consisted of CD4+ T cells from blood, cultured in vitro, taken before SARS-CoV-2 vaccination. The CDR3 region is CASSPRDSGYGYTF. The CDR3 nucleotides are TGTGCCAGCAGCCCGAGGGATTCGGGCTATGGCTACACCTTC.